A selection of T cell receptor beta chains follows, all from one sample in a study of CD8 T cells in ankylosing spondylitis. TCRdb re-called the 5' RACE reads through MiXCR, storing one row per CDR3 protein. This table has around 150,000 distinct CDR3 sequences, roughly 10% appearing once. The material sequenced was blood, either unsorted or a sorted T cell fraction (not recorded which). The source is a male donor with ankylosing spondylitis or in good health (not recorded which). CDR3s include the opening cysteine and the closing phenylalanine or tryptophan. A D gene is named only where the DNA matches it firmly. Rows may omit the clone size; those that give it use once, few, many or a size class.

>few|TRBV11-2|TRBJ1-1|-
CASSFFGGGNTEAFF
TGTGCCAGCAGCTTTTTCGGGGGGGGAAACACTGAAGCTTTCTTT
>few|TRBV11-2|TRBJ2-7|-
CASSPTYYSYEQYF
TGTGCCAGCAGCCCCACTTATTACTCCTACGAGCAGTACTTC
>-|TRBV18|TRBJ2-2|-
CASSSSTGELFF
TGTGCCAGCTCATCCAGCACCGGGGAGCTGTTTTTT
>few|TRBV15|TRBJ2-2|TRBD1
CATSRDEGARDTGELFF
TGTGCCACCAGCAGAGATGAGGGGGCTCGGGACACCGGGGAGCTGTTTTTT
>many|TRBV29-1|TRBJ2-1|TRBD2
CSVPPGAGGSYNEQFF
TGCAGCGTACCCCCCGGGGCGGGAGGCTCCTACAATGAGCAGTTCTTC
>-|TRBV6-5|TRBJ2-1|TRBD1
CASSSGGVQFF
TGTGCCAGCAGCTCAGGGGGAGTGCAGTTCTTC
>few|TRBV11-2|TRBJ2-1|TRBD2
CASSLGVAGAEQFF
TGTGCCAGCAGCTTAGGGGTAGCGGGGGCTGAGCAGTTCTTC
>many|TRBV6-1|TRBJ2-7|-
CASRRSWREVYEQYF
TGTGCCAGCAGACGTAGCTGGAGGGAGGTCTACGAGCAGTACTTC
>-|TRBV7-2|TRBJ1-4|-
CASSWGKGNEKLFF
TGTGCCAGCAGCTGGGGGAAGGGGAATGAAAAACTGTTTTTT
>many|TRBV5-5|TRBJ2-4|-
CASSLGSQGLGAKNIQYF
TGTGCCAGCAGCTTGGGGTCACAGGGCCTTGGAGCCAAAAACATTCAGTACTTC
>-|TRBV6-1|TRBJ1-2|-
CASRNLAVQPSYGYTF
TGTGCCAGCAGAAACTTGGCGGTCCAGCCCAGCTATGGCTACACCTTC
>many|TRBV4-2|TRBJ1-1|-
CASSQTVTATEAFF
TGTGCCAGCAGCCAAACCGTGACGGCCACTGAAGCTTTCTTT
>few|TRBV10-3|TRBJ2-7|-
CAISGGQGYEQYF
TGTGCCATCAGTGGGGGACAAGGCTACGAGCAGTACTTC
>many|TRBV24-1|TRBJ2-1|-
CATSDLLGNEQFF
TGTGCCACCAGTGATCTCCTGGGGAATGAGCAGTTCTTC
>many|TRBV6-5|TRBJ2-2|-
CASTKSGELFF
TGTGCCAGCACCAAGTCCGGGGAGCTGTTTTTT
>-|TRBV20-1|TRBJ2-3|-
CSARPQDTQYF
TGCAGTGCTAGGCCCCAGGATACGCAGTATTTT
>many|TRBV25-1|TRBJ2-5|-
CASSHLGETQYF
TGTGCCAGCAGTCACCTAGGGGAGACCCAGTACTTC
>-|TRBV7-2|TRBJ1-1|-
CASSLGLGLIMNTEAFF
TGTGCCAGCAGCTTAGGATTGGGGCTGATCATGAACACTGAAGCTTTCTTT
>-|TRBV29-1|TRBJ2-7|-
CSVYQDAYEQYF
TGCAGCGTTTACCAGGACGCCTACGAGCAGTACTTC
>few|TRBV29-1|TRBJ1-1|-
CSVEGGEGAEAFF
TGCAGCGTTGAAGGGGGGGAAGGAGCTGAAGCTTTCTTT
>many|TRBV5-1|TRBJ1-1|-
CASSLTGSPNTEAFF
TGCGCCAGCAGCCTCACAGGTTCTCCGAACACTGAAGCTTTCTTT
>many|TRBV4-1|TRBJ2-3|TRBD1
CASSLRDRSDTQYF
TGCGCCAGCAGCCTCCGGGACAGGTCCGATACGCAGTATTTT
>many|TRBV20-1|TRBJ1-3|-
CSATGTPALVSGNTIYF
TGCAGTGCTACCGGGACCCCGGCCCTAGTCTCTGGAAACACCATATATTTT
>few|TRBV7-2|TRBJ1-5|-
CASSLGRGSNQPQHF
TGTGCCAGCAGCTTAGGCAGGGGTAGCAATCAGCCCCAGCATTTT
>many|TRBV24-1|TRBJ1-5|-
CATIYRGFSNQPQHF
TGTGCCACCATCTATCGGGGGTTTAGCAATCAGCCCCAGCATTTT
>few|TRBV7-9|TRBJ2-1|TRBD2
CASSLEAIAGGQFF
TGTGCCAGCAGTCTAGAGGCTATAGCGGGGGGGCAGTTCTTC
>many|TRBV15|TRBJ1-1|-
CATSRATYTEAFF
TGTGCCACCAGCAGAGCCACCTACACTGAAGCTTTCTTT
>many|TRBV4-2|TRBJ2-3|-
CASSQDGQRTDTQYF
TGTGCCAGCAGCCAAGATGGCCAGCGGACAGATACGCAGTATTTT
>many|TRBV7-9|TRBJ2-7|-
CASSSPYSYEQYF
TGTGCCAGCAGCTCGCCATATTCCTACGAGCAGTACTTC
>-|TRBV7-9|TRBJ2-5|-
CASSLASTETQYF
TGTGCCAGCAGCTTGGCTAGCACAGAGACCCAGTACTTC
>few|TRBV7-2|TRBJ1-5|-
CASSPRGGLNQPQHF
TGTGCCAGCAGCCCACGTGGGGGGCTCAATCAGCCCCAGCATTTT
>few|TRBV12-3/TRBV12-4|TRBJ1-2|-
CASRDRNYGYTF
TGTGCCAGCAGGGACAGAAACTATGGCTACACCTTC
>many|TRBV6-4|TRBJ2-1|-
CASSDWSLGEQFF
TGTGCCAGCAGTGACTGGTCGTTGGGGGAGCAGTTCTTC
>many|TRBV20-1|TRBJ1-1|-
CSADGNTEAFF
TGCAGTGCTGACGGGAACACTGAAGCTTTCTTT
>many|TRBV5-1|TRBJ1-1|-
CASSLGDVNTEAFF
TGCGCCAGCAGCTTGGGGGACGTGAACACTGAAGCTTTCTTT
>many|TRBV20-1|TRBJ2-1|TRBD1
CSARRSGDRGEQFF
TGCAGTGCTAGGAGGAGCGGAGACAGGGGTGAGCAGTTCTTC
>few|TRBV7-6|TRBJ2-3|TRBD2
CASSLGTGGLDTQYF
TGTGCCAGCAGCTTAGGGACGGGAGGGCTAGATACGCAGTATTTT
>few|TRBV30|TRBJ1-2|TRBD1
CAWSWTGYGYTF
TGTGCCTGGAGTTGGACAGGCTATGGCTACACCTTC
>many|TRBV28|TRBJ2-7|-
CASSPSGLYYEQYF
TGTGCCAGCAGTCCGAGCGGATTGTACTACGAGCAGTACTTC
>many|TRBV5-1|TRBJ2-1|TRBD2
CASTEAAGGEQFF
TGCGCCAGCACTGAAGCCGCGGGAGGTGAGCAGTTCTTC
>many|TRBV6-5|TRBJ1-1|-
CASSLIIFDTEAFF
TGTGCCAGCAGTTTAATAATTTTCGACACTGAAGCTTTCTTT
>many|TRBV6-1|TRBJ2-7|-
CASIPDSFFSYEQYF
TGTGCCAGCATTCCGGACAGTTTTTTCTCCTACGAGCAGTACTTC
>few|TRBV7-6|TRBJ2-1|-
CASSTARYNEQFF
TGTGCCAGCAGCACAGCGAGGTACAATGAGCAGTTCTTC
>-|TRBV29-1|TRBJ2-5|-
CSVEVGGEETQYF
TGCAGCGTTGAAGTAGGGGGGGAAGAGACCCAGTACTTC
>many|TRBV12-3/TRBV12-4|TRBJ2-7|-
CASSLGPHEQYF
TGTGCCAGCAGTTTAGGCCCCCACGAGCAGTACTTC
>few|TRBV20-1|TRBJ2-5|-
CSAYPGRKETQYF
TGCAGTGCTTACCCTGGTCGGAAAGAGACCCAGTACTTC
>many|TRBV6-1|TRBJ2-1|-
CASSPPGVYNEQFF
TGTGCCAGCAGTCCCCCAGGGGTCTACAATGAGCAGTTCTTC
>many|TRBV5-6|TRBJ2-7|-
CASSLGFPSYEQYF
TGTGCCAGCAGCTTGGGCTTCCCCTCCTACGAGCAGTACTTC
>many|TRBV5-1|TRBJ2-7|TRBD2
CASSGSGGSYYEQYF
TGCGCCAGCAGTGGTAGCGGGGGGTCTTACTACGAGCAGTACTTC
>many|TRBV7-8|TRBJ2-1|TRBD2
CASSLGGLAGWNEQFF
TGTGCCAGCAGCTTAGGGGGACTAGCGGGATGGAATGAGCAGTTCTTC
>few|TRBV7-8|TRBJ1-5|-
CASSLSQGNQPQHF
TGTGCCAGCAGCTTAAGTCAGGGCAATCAGCCCCAGCATTTT
>-|TRBV29-1|TRBJ2-7|-
CSALGGQGAPYEQYF
TGCAGCGCGCTGGGGGGGCAAGGGGCCCCCTACGAGCAGTACTTC
>many|TRBV20-1|TRBJ2-7|-
CSAMTGTYEQYF
TGCAGTGCTATGACTGGAACCTACGAGCAGTACTTC
>medium-sized|TRBV15|TRBJ2-7|TRBD2
CATSSERRGVEQYF
TGTGCCACCAGCAGCGAGCGTCGGGGGGTTGAGCAGTACTTC